Listed below are T cell receptor beta chains from one sample, sequenced in a study of T cell responses to AZD1222 COVID-19 vaccine. Some clones are missing from TCRdb's copy, which holds only in-frame ones; the method was immunoSEQ multiplex PCR. The sample holds 80,000 to 90,000 clones; around nine tenths are singletons and the top ten take 5% to 6%. This sample comprised peripheral blood, obtained 28 days after the second AZD1222 dose. These receptors came from an adult who received the AZD1222 COVID-19 vaccine. The CDR3 runs from the conserved cysteine through the conserved F or W. Each record gives: V gene, CDR3 protein.

v_call: TRBV7-9
cdr3_aa: CASSLDGFNQPQHF

v_call: TRBV6-2/TRBV6-3
cdr3_aa: CASSYLRDRATEAFF

v_call: TRBV3-1/TRBV3-2
cdr3_aa: CASSQGFGTLNYGYTF

v_call: TRBV3-1/TRBV3-2
cdr3_aa: CASSQGGGGIEAFF

v_call: TRBV5-5
cdr3_aa: CASSTGQGAEKLFF

v_call: TRBV4-2
cdr3_aa: CASSQGARAGARGGNEQFF

v_call: TRBV5-1
cdr3_aa: CASSRWGRVGEQYF

v_call: TRBV27
cdr3_aa: CASSLSTGELFF

v_call: TRBV3-1/TRBV3-2
cdr3_aa: CASTHGQHGNTIYF

v_call: TRBV6-5
cdr3_aa: CASSYSRQGGDGYTF

v_call: TRBV9
cdr3_aa: CASSARQGIGETQYF

v_call: TRBV5-5
cdr3_aa: CASSKTEYEQYF